This TCR beta chain originates from a study of technical replicates of blood from a handful of donors. Data came from immunoSEQ multiplex PCR; TCRdb stores just in-frame clones and leaves some out. The table lists approximately 100,000 clones, under 96% of them singletons. The CDR3 is 15 residues long. Germline CDR1 is MNHNS and CDR2 is SASEGT. Trimming at V came to 6 bases and at J to 6 bases, leaving 9 bases not matched to a gene. The receptor was derived from a human donor in good health. The chain carries TRBV6-1 and TRBJ1-5; TRBD1 aligns across 9 bases. Sequenced input: T cells isolated from PBMCs. CDR3 DNA: TGTGCCAGCAGAGAAACAGGGGGCGGAACTCAGCCCCAGCATTTT. The encoded protein is CASRETGGGTQPQHF.